This T cell receptor beta chain emerged from a study of blood T cell repertoires in COVID-19. Study-level information: COVID-19 samples from acute and convalescent phases originated in the United States, Italy and Spain. From T cells, B-cell-depleted T cells, or PBMCs came the material, which was cDNA or gDNA.

Germline V gene lookup returns CDR1 MNHEY and CDR2 SVGAGI. With 5 bases clipped from V and 2 bases from J, the junction kept 5 bases outside the gene matches. The CDR3 covers 14 residues. The authors' processing: Amplification of reference gene primers provided the estimated nucleated cell counts. This table comes from immunoSEQ multiplex PCR, and its TCRdb copy is limited to in-frame clones, with some not included. V and J calls and clone size follow that table, whereas D and trimming were derived from the DNA. The table records around 230,000 clones, over 75% of them present only once. This clonotype originated in a woman aged 80 or over with acute or convalescent COVID-19. This rearrangement joins TRBV6-5 to TRBJ2-7, with 8 nucleotides matching TRBD1. Sequencing used peripheral blood. The CDR3 loop is CASSPDRGPYEQYF. The CDR3 bases are TGTGCCAGCAGTCCCGACAGGGGCCCCTACGAGCAGTACTTC.